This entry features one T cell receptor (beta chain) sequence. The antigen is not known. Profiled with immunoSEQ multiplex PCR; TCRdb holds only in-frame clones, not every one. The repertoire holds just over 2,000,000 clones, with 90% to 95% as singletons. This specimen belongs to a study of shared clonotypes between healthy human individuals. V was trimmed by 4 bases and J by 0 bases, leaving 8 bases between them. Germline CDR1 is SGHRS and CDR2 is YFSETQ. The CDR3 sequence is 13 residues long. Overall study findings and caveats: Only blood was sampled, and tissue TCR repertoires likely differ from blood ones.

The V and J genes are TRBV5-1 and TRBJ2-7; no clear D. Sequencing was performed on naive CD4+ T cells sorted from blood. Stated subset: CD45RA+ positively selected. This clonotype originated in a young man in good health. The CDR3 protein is CASSESLSYEQYF. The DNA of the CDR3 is TGCGCCAGCAGCGAATCCCTCTCCTACGAGCAGTACTTC. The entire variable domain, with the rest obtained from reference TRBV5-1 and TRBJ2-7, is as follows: KAGVTQTPRYLIKTRGQQVTLSCSPISGHRSVSWYQQTPGQGLQFLFEYFSETQRNKGNFPGRFSGRQFSNSRSEMNVSTLELGDSALYLCASSESLSYEQYFGPGTRLTVT.